This entry concerns a single T cell receptor beta chain. Treatment meaning: approximately 18 received Ad26.COV2.S at low or high dose, single or two shots; a few received placebo; per-sample allocation not given. Samples came from day 63 after the first vaccine or placebo injection. Using immunoSEQ multiplex PCR, the repertoire was profiled, and TCRdb retains in-frame clones only, with some absent. The sample has around 300,000 clones, 88% seen once; the top ten hold around 6.4%. This sample is drawn from a study of Ad26.COV2.S vaccination and SARS-CoV-2 variants. Turning to the study itself: Participant was drawn from the COV1001 Ad26.COV2.S trial arm.

This CDR3 comprises 17 residues. The germline V gene encodes CDR1 LGHDT and CDR2 YNNKEL (reference sequence). Trimming removed 4 bases at V and 0 bases at J, with 16 bases between. The TCR was taken from a person between 18 and 65 years old who received the Ad26.COV2.S COVID-19 vaccine or a placebo. Material: peripheral blood, obtained in a trial of Ad26.COV2.S vaccine versus placebo. The chain has TRBV3-1 (or the pseudogene TRBV3-2) and TRBJ1-5, with D possibly matching TRBD1 (5 bases). The CDR3 protein is CASSPHRGGYSNQPQHF. CDR3 nucleotide sequence: TGTGCCAGCAGCCCACATAGGGGTGGCTATAGCAATCAGCCCCAGCATTTT.